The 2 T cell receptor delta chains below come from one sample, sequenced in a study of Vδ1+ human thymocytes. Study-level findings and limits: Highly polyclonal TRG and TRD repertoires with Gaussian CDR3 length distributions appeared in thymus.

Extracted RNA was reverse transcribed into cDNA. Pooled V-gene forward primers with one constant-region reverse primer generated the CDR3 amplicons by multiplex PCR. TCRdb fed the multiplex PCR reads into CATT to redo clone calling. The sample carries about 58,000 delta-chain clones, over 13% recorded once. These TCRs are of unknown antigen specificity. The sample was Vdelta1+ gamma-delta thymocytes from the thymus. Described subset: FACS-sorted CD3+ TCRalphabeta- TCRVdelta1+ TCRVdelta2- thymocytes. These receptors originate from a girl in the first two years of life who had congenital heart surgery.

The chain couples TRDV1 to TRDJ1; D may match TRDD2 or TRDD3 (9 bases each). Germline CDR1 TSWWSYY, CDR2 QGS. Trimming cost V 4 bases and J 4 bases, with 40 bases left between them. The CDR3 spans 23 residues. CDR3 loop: CALGARSFLQVLGDTVQGDKLIF. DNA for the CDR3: TGTGCTCTTGGGGCCCGATCCTTCCTACAAGTACTGGGGGACACCGTTCAGGGCGATAAACTCATCTTT.

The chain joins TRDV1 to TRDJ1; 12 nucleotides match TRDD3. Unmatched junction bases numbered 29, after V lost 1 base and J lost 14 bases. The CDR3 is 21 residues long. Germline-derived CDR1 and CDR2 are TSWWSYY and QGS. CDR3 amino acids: CALGEPYPTRGWGIRPEVLIF. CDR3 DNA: TGTGCTCTTGGGGAACCCTACCCCACCAGGGGCTGGGGGATACGTCCGGAAGTTTTGATCTTT.